The next 11 T cell receptor beta chains were all read from a single sample in a study of blood T cell repertoires in COVID-19. The protocol was immunoSEQ multiplex PCR, while the TCRdb copy is restricted to in-frame clones and leaves out a portion. The sample gives 70,000 to 95,000 clones, around nine tenths of which show up once; approximately 13% is in the top ten. The sample consisted of peripheral blood. The receptor source for this set is a man aged 70-80 years with active or convalescent COVID-19.

This chain uses TRBV5-5 with TRBJ2-3, with TRBD2 as a possible D gene (6 bases). The V end was cut by 1 base, the J end by 1 base, with 10 bases between. The germline V gene has CDR1 SGHKS and CDR2 YYEKEE (reference sequence). The CDR3 contains 15 residues. CDR3 coding DNA: TGTGCCAGCAGCTTGCGGGGGTACGGCACAGATACGCAGTATTTT. It yields the protein CASSLRGYGTDTQYF. The entire variable domain, with the rest obtained from reference TRBV5-5 and TRBJ2-3, is as follows: DAGVTQSPTHLIKTRGQQVTLRCSPISGHKSVSWYQQVLGQGPQFIFQYYEKEERGRGNFPDRFSARQFPNYSSELNVNALLLGDSALYLCASSLRGYGTDTQYFGPGTRLTVL.

The genes are TRBV3-1 (or the pseudogene TRBV3-2) and TRBJ2-1, with D hard to call. Trimming took off 0 bases at V and 2 bases at J, with 14 bases between the two ends. The germline V gene has CDR1 LGHDT and CDR2 YNNKEL (reference sequence). This CDR3 has 17 amino acids. CDR3 residues: CASSQDWAVIPYNEQFF. As DNA, the CDR3 is TGTGCCAGCAGCCAAGATTGGGCAGTCATCCCCTACAATGAGCAGTTCTTC.

The chain links TRBV6-6 to TRBJ1-5; 7 bases are a match to TRBD1. J was trimmed by 2 bases and V by 5 bases; bases with no gene match: 9. This CDR3 has 16 residues. CDR1 and CDR2 (germline): MNHNY, SVGAGI (reference sequence). In nucleotides, the CDR3 is TGTGCCAGCAGTCAGCGACAGGGAAGTGGCAATCAGCCCCAGCATTTT. This translates into CASSQRQGSGNQPQHF.

The gene calls are TRBV6-1 and TRBJ2-7; 8 positions match TRBD2. CDR1 is MNHNS and CDR2 is SASEGT in the germline V gene. CDR3 size: 16 residues. V lost 2 bases to trimming and J lost 5 bases; unmatched junction nucleotides: 11. CDR3 DNA: TGTGCCAGCAGTGAACCGGGAGGGACTATGCAGGACGAGCAGTACTTC. Translated: CASSEPGGTMQDEQYF.

The chain carries TRBV2 and TRBJ2-3; 9 nucleotides match TRBD2. This CDR3 spans 16 amino acids. V lost 1 base to trimming and J lost 5 bases; unmatched junction nucleotides: 7. Germline CDR1 and CDR2: SNHLY and FYNNEI. Here the CDR3 DNA reads TGTGCCAGCAGTGAAGAGGGGGGACTAGCAGGAGATACGCAGTATTTT. Amino acids: CASSEEGGLAGDTQYF.

Details on this clone: Within the sample, other DNA sequences also encode this same CDR3. This chain connects TRBV6-5 to TRBJ1-1, with D hard to call. Trimming removed 2 bases at V and 3 bases at J, with 13 bases between. Germline V gene sequence: CDR1 MNHEY, CDR2 SVGAGI. The CDR3 sequence is 15 residues long. Here the CDR3 reads CASSYSVSGDTEAFF. The CDR3 DNA is TGTGCCAGCAGTTACAGTGTATCCGGGGACACTGAAGCTTTCTTT.

This chain links TRBV5-1 with TRBJ1-1; unclear D gene. The germline gives CDR1 SGHRS, CDR2 YFSETQ. This CDR3 spans 16 amino acids. The V end lost 4 bases, the J end lost 3 bases, and 19 bases lay between the germline ends. This chain's CDR3 is CASSLRSPMEDTEAFF. For the CDR3, the DNA is TGCGCCAGCAGCCTGCGCTCGCCTATGGAGGACACTGAAGCTTTCTTT.

J is TRBJ1-6 and V is TRBV30, with D hard to call. This CDR3 has 16 amino acids. The germline gives CDR1 GTSNPN, CDR2 SVGIG (reference sequence). V shed 3 bases and J shed 4 bases, with 16 bases lying between them. The chain's CDR3 is CAWRDPRGLYNSPLHF. CDR3 sequence (DNA): TGTGCCTGGAGGGACCCCCGAGGACTGTATAATTCACCCCTCCACTTT. Together with reference TRBV30 and TRBJ1-6, the CDR3 gives the full variable domain: SQTIHQWPATLVQPVGSPLSLECTVEGTSNPNLYWYRQAAGRGLQLLFYSVGIGQISSEVPQNLSASRPQDRQFILSSKKLLLSDSGFYLCAWRDPRGLYNSPLHFGNGTRLTVT.

A few counts support this clone. The V and J genes are TRBV7-3 and TRBJ2-7; TRBD1 matches 7 bases. The CDR3 spans 13 residues. In germline, CDR1 is SGHTA, CDR2 FQGTGA. V was pared by 4 bases and J by 5 bases, with 5 bases of the junction left unmatched. As DNA, the CDR3 is TGTGCCAGCAGCTGGACAGGTTCCCACGAGCAGTACTTC. Protein: CASSWTGSHEQYF.

The CDR3 nucleotides read TGTGCCAGCAGTTACTCAACTAGAAAAGAGACCCAGTACTTC. Its protein product is CASSYSTRKETQYF. The V call is TRBV6-2 or TRBV6-3, the J call TRBJ2-5; perhaps TRBD2 as D (5 bases). In germline, CDR1 is MNHEY, CDR2 SVGEGT. Trimming left V 0 bases short and J 3 bases short, with 8 bases between. The CDR3 extends over 14 amino acids.

This sequence joins TRBV28 and TRBJ1-3, with D tentatively TRBD1 (5 bases). Trimming took 6 bases from V and 1 from J, leaving 19 bases between them. The CDR3 extends over 17 amino acids. Germline-derived CDR1 and CDR2 are MDHEN and SYDVKM. The CDR3 protein is CASRLEAASGSGNTIYF. CDR3 bases: TGTGCCAGCAGGTTAGAAGCCGCATCAGGGTCTGGAAACACCATATATTTT.